This T cell receptor (beta chain) was identified during a study of blood T cell repertoires in COVID-19. Study processing details: Amplification of reference gene primers was used by the study to estimate nucleated cell counts. Sequencing used immunoSEQ multiplex PCR; TCRdb keeps in-frame clones, though not all of them. That table is the source of V, J and clone size, and D and trimming were worked out from the DNA. There are just over 350,000 clones in the sample; more than 75% occur only once, and almost 3% lies in the top ten. All enrollees were roughly 18 to 89 years old and from about 24 US areas. Symptom resolution, clearance, or two negative PCRs marked the recovered donors of Cohort 3. CDR1 MGHRA and CDR2 YSYEKL come from the germline V gene. V lost 1 base, J lost 1 base, and 8 bases lay in between. The CDR3 has 15 amino acids.

Sequenced material: PBMCs or T cells enriched from blood (not recorded which). This clonotype originated in a woman younger than 45 who had recovered from COVID-19. V usage is TRBV4-1 and J usage is TRBJ2-1, with D maybe TRBD1 (6 bases). The CDR3 DNA follows: TGCGCCAGCAGCCAAGTGGGGGCTTCCTACAATGAGCAGTTCTTC. Residues: CASSQVGASYNEQFF.